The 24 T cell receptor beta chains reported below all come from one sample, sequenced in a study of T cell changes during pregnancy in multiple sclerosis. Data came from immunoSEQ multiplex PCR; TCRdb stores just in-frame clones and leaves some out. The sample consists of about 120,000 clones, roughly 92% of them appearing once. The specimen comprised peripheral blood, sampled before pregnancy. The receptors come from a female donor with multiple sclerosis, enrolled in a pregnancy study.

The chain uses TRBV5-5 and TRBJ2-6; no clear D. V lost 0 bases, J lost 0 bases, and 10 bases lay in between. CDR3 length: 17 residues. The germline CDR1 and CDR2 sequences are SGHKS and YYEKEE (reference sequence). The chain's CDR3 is CASSLDQISSGANVLTF. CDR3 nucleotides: TGTGCCAGCAGCTTGGATCAGATCAGCTCTGGGGCCAACGTCCTGACTTTC.

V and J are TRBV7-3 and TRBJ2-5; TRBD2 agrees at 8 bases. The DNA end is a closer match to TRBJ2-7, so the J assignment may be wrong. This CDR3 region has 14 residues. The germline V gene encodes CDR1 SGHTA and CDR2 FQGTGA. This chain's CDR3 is CASSARAGGYEQYF. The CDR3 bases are TGTGCCAGCAGTGCTCGGGCGGGGGGTTACGAGCAGTACTTC.

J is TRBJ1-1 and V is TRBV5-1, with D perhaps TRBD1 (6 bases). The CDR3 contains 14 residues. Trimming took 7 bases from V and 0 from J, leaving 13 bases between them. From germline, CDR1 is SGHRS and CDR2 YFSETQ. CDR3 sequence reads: CASLNNRVNTEAFF. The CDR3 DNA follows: TGCGCCAGCCTTAATAACAGGGTGAACACTGAAGCTTTCTTT. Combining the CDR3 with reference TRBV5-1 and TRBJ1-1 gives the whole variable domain KAGVTQTPRYLIKTRGQQVTLSCSPISGHRSVSWYQQTPGQGLQFLFEYFSETQRNKGNFPGRFSGRQFSNSRSEMNVSTLELGDSALYLCASLNNRVNTEAFFGQGTRLTVV.

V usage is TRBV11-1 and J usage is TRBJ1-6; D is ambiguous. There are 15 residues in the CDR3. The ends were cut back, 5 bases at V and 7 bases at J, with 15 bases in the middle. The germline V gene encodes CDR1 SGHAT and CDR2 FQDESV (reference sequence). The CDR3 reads CASSPRRSDNSPLHF. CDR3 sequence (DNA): TGTGCCAGCAGCCCCCGTCGCAGCGACAATTCACCCCTCCACTTT.

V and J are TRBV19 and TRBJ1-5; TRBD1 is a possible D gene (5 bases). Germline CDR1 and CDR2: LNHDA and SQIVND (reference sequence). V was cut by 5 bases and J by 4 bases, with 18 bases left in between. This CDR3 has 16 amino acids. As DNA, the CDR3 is TGTGCCAGTAGTCCCGACAGCAACTCGCTTAATCAGCCCCAGCATTTT. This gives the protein CASSPDSNSLNQPQHF.

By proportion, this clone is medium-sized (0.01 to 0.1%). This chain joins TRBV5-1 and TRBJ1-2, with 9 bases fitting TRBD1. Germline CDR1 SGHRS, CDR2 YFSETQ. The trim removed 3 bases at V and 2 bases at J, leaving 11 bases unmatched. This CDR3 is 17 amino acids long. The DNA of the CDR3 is TGCGCCAGCAGCTGGGACCACAGGGGGCGAGCAAACTATGGCTACACCTTC. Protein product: CASSWDHRGRANYGYTF.

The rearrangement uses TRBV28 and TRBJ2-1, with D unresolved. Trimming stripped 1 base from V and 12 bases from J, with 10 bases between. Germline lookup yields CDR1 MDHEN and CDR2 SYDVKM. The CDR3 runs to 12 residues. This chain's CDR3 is CASSLSVAAQFF. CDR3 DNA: TGTGCCAGCAGTTTATCCGTAGCAGCGCAGTTCTTC.

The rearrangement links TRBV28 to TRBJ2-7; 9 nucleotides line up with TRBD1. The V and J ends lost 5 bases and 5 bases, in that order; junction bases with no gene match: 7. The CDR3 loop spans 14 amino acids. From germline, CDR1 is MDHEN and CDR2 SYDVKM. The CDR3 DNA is TGTGCCAGCAGTCCAAGGGACAGGGCCCACGAGCAGTACTTC. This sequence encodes CASSPRDRAHEQYF.

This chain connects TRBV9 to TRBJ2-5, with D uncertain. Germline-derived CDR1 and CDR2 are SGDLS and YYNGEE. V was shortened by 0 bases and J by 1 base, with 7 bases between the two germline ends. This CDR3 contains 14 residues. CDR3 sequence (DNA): TGTGCCAGCAGCGTAGGAGGAACCCAAGAGACCCAGTACTTC. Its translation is CASSVGGTQETQYF.

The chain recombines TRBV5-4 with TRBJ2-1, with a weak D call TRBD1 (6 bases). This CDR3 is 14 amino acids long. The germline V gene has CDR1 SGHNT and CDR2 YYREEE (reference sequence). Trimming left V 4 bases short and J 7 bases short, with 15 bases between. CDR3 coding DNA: TGTGCCAGCAGCAGACCCCAGGGGAAGAATGAGCAGTTCTTC. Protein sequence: CASSRPQGKNEQFF. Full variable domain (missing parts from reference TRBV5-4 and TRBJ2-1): ETGVTQSPTHLIKTRGQQVTLRCSSQSGHNTVSWYQQALGQGPQFIFQYYREEENGRGNFPPRFSGLQFPNYSSELNVNALELDDSALYLCASSRPQGKNEQFFGPGTRLTVL.

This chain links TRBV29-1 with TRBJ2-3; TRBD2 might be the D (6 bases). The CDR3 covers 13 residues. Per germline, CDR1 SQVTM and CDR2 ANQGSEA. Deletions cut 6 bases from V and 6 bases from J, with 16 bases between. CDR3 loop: CSVSLTSYDTQYF. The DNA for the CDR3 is TGCAGCGTCAGCCTGACTAGTTACGATACGCAGTATTTT.

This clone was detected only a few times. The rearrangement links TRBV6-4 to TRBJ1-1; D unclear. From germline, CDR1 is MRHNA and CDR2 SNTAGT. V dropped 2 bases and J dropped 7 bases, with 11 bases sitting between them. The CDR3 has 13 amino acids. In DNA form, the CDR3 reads TGTGCCAGCAGTGACCCCCCTCGGGGTGAAGCTTTCTTT. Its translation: CASSDPPRGEAFF.

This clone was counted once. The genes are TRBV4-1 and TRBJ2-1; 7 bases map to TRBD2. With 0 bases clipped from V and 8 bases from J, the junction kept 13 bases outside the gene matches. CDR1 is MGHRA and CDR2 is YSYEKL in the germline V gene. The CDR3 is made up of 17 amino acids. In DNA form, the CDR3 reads TGCGCCAGCAGCCAAGAAGGACGGGGAGGGGAGGTGTATGAGCAGTTCTTC. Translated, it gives CASSQEGRGGEVYEQFF.

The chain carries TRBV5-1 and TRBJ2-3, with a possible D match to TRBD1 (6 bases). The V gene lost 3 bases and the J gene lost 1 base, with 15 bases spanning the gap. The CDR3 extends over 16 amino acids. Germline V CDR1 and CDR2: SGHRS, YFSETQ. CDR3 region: CASSWGQGSGTDTQYF. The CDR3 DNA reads TGCGCCAGCAGCTGGGGGCAGGGTTCGGGCACAGATACGCAGTATTTT.

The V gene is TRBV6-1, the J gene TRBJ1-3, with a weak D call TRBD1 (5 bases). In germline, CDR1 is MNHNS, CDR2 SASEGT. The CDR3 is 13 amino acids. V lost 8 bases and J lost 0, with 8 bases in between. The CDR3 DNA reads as TGTGCCAGCCAAGACAGCTCTGGAAACACCATATATTTT. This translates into CASQDSSGNTIYF.

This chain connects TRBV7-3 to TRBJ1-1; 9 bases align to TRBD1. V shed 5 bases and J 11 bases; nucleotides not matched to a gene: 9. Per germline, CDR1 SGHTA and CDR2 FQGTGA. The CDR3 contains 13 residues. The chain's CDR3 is CASSLQGAEGAFF. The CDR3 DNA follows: TGTGCCAGCAGCCTACAGGGGGCTGAGGGTGCTTTCTTT.

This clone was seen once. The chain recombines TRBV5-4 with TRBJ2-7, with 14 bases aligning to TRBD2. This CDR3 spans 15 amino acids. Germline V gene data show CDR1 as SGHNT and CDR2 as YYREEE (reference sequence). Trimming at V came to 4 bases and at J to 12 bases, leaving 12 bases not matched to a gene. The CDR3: CASSRDPGTSGSWYF. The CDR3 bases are TGTGCCAGCAGCCGCGACCCCGGGACTAGCGGGAGTTGGTACTTC.

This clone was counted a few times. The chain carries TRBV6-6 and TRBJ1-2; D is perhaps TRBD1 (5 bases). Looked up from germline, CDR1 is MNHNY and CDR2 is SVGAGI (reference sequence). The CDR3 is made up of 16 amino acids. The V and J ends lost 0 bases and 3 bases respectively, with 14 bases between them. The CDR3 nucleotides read TGTGCCAGCAGTTACTCTCTGGTCAGGGTAGACTATGGCTACACCTTC. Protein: CASSYSLVRVDYGYTF.

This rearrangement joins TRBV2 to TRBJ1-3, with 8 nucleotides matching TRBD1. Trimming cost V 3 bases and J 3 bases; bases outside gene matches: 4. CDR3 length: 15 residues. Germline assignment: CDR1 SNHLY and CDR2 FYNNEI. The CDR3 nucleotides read TGTGCCAGCAGTGAGGGGACAGGAGGTGGAAACACCATATATTTT. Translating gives CASSEGTGGGNTIYF.

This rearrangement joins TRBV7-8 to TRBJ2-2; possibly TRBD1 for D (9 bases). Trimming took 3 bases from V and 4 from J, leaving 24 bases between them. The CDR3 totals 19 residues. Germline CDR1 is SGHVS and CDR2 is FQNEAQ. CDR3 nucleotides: TGTGCCAGCAGCTTTAGGACAGGGGAGGCGGGAGGTTCCACCGGGGAGCTGTTTTTT. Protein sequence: CASSFRTGEAGGSTGELFF.

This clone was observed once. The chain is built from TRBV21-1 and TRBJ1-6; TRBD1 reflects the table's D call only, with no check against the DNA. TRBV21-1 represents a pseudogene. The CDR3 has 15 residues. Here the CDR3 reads CASTNNQGYNSPLHF. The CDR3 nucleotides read TGTGCCAGCACCAACAACCAGGGATATAATTCACCCCTCCACTTT.

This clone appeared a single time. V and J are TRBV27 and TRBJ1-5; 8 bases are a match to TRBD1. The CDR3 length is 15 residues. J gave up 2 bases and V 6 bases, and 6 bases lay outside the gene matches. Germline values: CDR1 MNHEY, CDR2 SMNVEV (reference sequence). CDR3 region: CASSLRTGRNQPQHF. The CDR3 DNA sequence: TGTGCCAGCAGCCTCCGGACAGGGCGCAATCAGCCCCAGCATTTT.

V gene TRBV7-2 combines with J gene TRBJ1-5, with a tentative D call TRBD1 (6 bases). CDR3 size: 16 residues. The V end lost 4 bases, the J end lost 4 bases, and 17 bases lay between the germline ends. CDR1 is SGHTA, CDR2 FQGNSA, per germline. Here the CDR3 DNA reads TGTGCCAGCAGCTCAACCGGGACACTCTATAATCAGCCCCAGCATTTT. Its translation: CASSSTGTLYNQPQHF. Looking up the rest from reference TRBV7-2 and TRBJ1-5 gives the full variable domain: GAGVSQSPSNKVTEKGKDVELRCDPISGHTALYWYRQSLGQGLEFLIYFQGNSAPDKSGLPSDRFSAERTGGSVSTLTIQRTQQEDSAVYLCASSSTGTLYNQPQHFGDGTRLSIL.

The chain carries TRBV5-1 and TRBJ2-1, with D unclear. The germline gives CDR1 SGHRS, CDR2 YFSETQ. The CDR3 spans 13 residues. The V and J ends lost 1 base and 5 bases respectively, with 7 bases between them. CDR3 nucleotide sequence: TGCGCCAGCAGCTTGTCCCTAAACAATGAGCAGTTCTTC. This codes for CASSLSLNNEQFF.